A single sample is the source of the 9 T cell receptor beta chains below, sequenced in a study of blood T cell repertoires in COVID-19 (TCRdb year 2020). Library creation used the immunoSEQ multiplex PCR assay. Held by TCRdb, this immuneACCESS table contains in-frame sequences only and omits some clones. Under half of the omission traces to an unresolved V gene where checked; the cause of the rest is unknown. The sample includes about 130,000 clones, with around 83% observed a single time. In total, the top ten clones hold roughly 9.7% of the sample. The sample taken for sequencing was peripheral blood. Receptors were obtained from a man aged 40-50 years with active or convalescent COVID-19.

This clone appeared once. The rearrangement uses TRBV11-1 and TRBJ2-5, with 8 bases identical to TRBD2. Losses at the gene ends were 1 base for V and 5 bases for J; bases not matched to a gene: 6. CDR3 length equals 15 residues. Germline CDR1 SGHAT, CDR2 FQDESV (reference sequence). The DNA for the CDR3 is TGTGCCAGCAGCTTAGTCTTTGGCGGGGGGGAGACCCAGTACTTC. This codes for CASSLVFGGGETQYF.

V and J are TRBV18 and TRBJ1-5; 8 bases are shared with TRBD1. This CDR3 is 15 amino acids long. V trimming: 1 base; J trimming: 4 bases; junction bases outside the gene matches: 3. Per the germline V gene, CDR1 is KGHSH and CDR2 is LQKENI. The CDR3 here is CASSPQTGGNQPQHF. CDR3 nucleotide sequence: TGTGCCAGCTCACCACAAACAGGGGGGAATCAGCCCCAGCATTTT.

This clone occurred many times. The DNA for the CDR3 is TGTGCCAGCAGCCAGAGGGGGCCGACTAATGAAAAACTGTTTTTT. It translates to CASSQRGPTNEKLFF. The J gene is TRBJ1-4, the V gene TRBV3-1 (or the pseudogene TRBV3-2); 7 bases are shared with TRBD1. Germline trimming cut 3 bases from V and 2 bases from J; bases unmatched to any gene: 3. CDR3 length equals 15 residues. Germline-derived CDR1 and CDR2 are LGHDT and YNNKEL (reference sequence).

The chain has TRBV11-2 and TRBJ2-5, with D unclear. CDR3 length: 13 amino acids. The V and J ends lost 1 base and 4 bases respectively, with 7 bases between them. CDR1 is SGHAT, CDR2 FQNNGV, per germline. CDR3 loop: CASSLGARETQYF. The CDR3 DNA sequence: TGTGCCAGCAGCTTAGGCGCCCGAGAGACCCAGTACTTC.

The chain uses TRBV27 and TRBJ1-6; D possibly corresponds to TRBD1 (6 bases). The CDR3 totals 14 residues. Trimming took off 5 bases at V and 4 bases at J, with 9 bases between the two ends. The germline CDR1 and CDR2 sequences are MNHEY and SMNVEV (reference sequence). CDR3 in DNA: TGTGCCAGCAGTGGAACAGGGTATAATTCACCCCTCCACTTT. Translated, it gives CASSGTGYNSPLHF.

The chain couples TRBV29-1 to TRBJ2-7; 9 bases are a match to TRBD1. This CDR3 contains 12 residues. Germline loops: CDR1 SQVTM, CDR2 ANQGSEA. V lost 6 bases, J lost 5 bases, and 5 bases stayed unmatched. The CDR3 region has the DNA TGCAGCGTGGGGGACAGGGTGGACGAGCAGTACTTC. Residues: CSVGDRVDEQYF.

This clone was seen a single time. The chain joins TRBV25-1 to TRBJ2-6; 9 positions match TRBD1. The CDR3 is 17 amino acids. After removal of 4 bases from V and 0 bases from J, the junction contained 4 bases not matched to a gene. Germline assignment: CDR1 MGHDK and CDR2 SYGVNS. This CDR3 reads CASSVRTGDSGANVLTF. The DNA for the CDR3 is TGTGCCAGCAGTGTGAGGACAGGGGACTCTGGGGCCAACGTCCTGACTTTC.

This rearrangement joins TRBV4-2 to TRBJ1-4; 8 bases align to TRBD1. CDR1 and CDR2 (germline): LGHNA, YNFKEQ. Trimming removed 4 bases from V and 6 bases from J; junction bases left unmatched: 7. The CDR3 sequence is 15 residues long. For the CDR3, the DNA is TGTGCCAGCAGCCCCCGGACAGGGTTTGATGAAAAACTGTTTTTT. This codes for CASSPRTGFDEKLFF.

The chain is built from TRBV27 and TRBJ1-6; D not resolved. Germline loops: CDR1 MNHEY, CDR2 SMNVEV (reference sequence). The CDR3 contains 17 residues. V was cut by 1 base and J by 0 bases, with 10 bases left in between. This CDR3 reads CASSLFTGFSYNSPLHF. The DNA of the CDR3 is TGTGCCAGCAGTTTATTTACGGGGTTCTCCTATAATTCACCCCTCCACTTT.